One sample yielded the 27 T cell receptor beta chains listed below, sequenced in a study of T-cell memory formation after mild COVID-19. MiXCR, run by TCRdb on the 5' RACE reads, gives a single entry per CDR3 protein. The sample holds about 360,000 distinct CDR3 sequences, approximately 15% seen once. The material sequenced was PBMCs or a T cell subset sorted from them (not recorded which). These receptors all stem from a young man who had mild COVID-19 (a few samples of this study predate the infection). Cell type and time point are not known.

This clonotype was observed a few times. The V gene is TRBV9, the J gene TRBJ2-1; TRBD2 matches 7 bases. CDR3 length: 16 amino acids. CDR1 and CDR2 (germline): SGDLS, YYNGEE. The ends lost 2 bases at V and 0 bases at J; junction bases unmatched: 5. CDR3 loop: CASSVGEGISYNEQFF. In nucleotides, the CDR3 is TGTGCCAGCAGCGTTGGGGAGGGAATCTCCTACAATGAGCAGTTCTTC.

This clonotype was detected ten times or more. This chain joins TRBV10-3 and TRBJ2-7, with D maybe TRBD1 (5 bases). From germline, CDR1 is ENHRY and CDR2 SYGVKD. Trimming pared 8 bases from V and 6 bases from J, leaving 17 bases between. The CDR3 loop spans 13 amino acids. DNA for the CDR3: TGTGCCATCTCCAGCTCAGGGTTCGCCGAGCAGTACTTC. It codes for CAISSSGFAEQYF.

There are many counts of this clonotype. The genes are TRBV6-6 and TRBJ2-1; TRBD2 aligns across 9 bases. The CDR3 loop spans 16 amino acids. In germline, CDR1 is MNHNY, CDR2 SVGAGI (reference sequence). V lost 0 bases, J lost 4 bases, and 4 bases stayed unmatched. This chain's CDR3 is CASSYSGLAPYNEQFF. CDR3 bases: TGTGCCAGCAGTTACTCTGGACTAGCGCCGTACAATGAGCAGTTCTTC.

The chain employs TRBV7-2 and TRBJ2-1; D gene ambiguous. Germline V gene sequence: CDR1 SGHTA, CDR2 FQGNSA. V dropped 3 bases and J dropped 3 bases, with 6 bases sitting between them. The CDR3 has 13 residues. The CDR3 loop reads CASSFAVYNEQFF. The CDR3 nucleotides read TGTGCCAGCAGCTTTGCAGTCTACAATGAGCAGTTCTTC.

The V and J genes are TRBV20-1 and TRBJ2-7; perhaps D is TRBD1 or TRBD2 (5 bases each). Trimming stripped 6 bases from V and 5 bases from J, with 20 bases between. Germline V CDR1 and CDR2: DFQATT, SNEGSKA (reference sequence). This CDR3 is 14 amino acids long. The CDR3 spells CSAHSLETGHEQYF. CDR3 DNA sequence: TGCAGTGCCCATAGCCTCGAGACGGGACACGAGCAGTACTTC.

J is TRBJ2-7 and V is TRBV3-1; D unresolved. Between the trimmed V and J ends, which lost 5 bases and 2 bases, there was a span of 7 bases. CDR1 is LGHDT, CDR2 YNNKEL, per germline (reference sequence). This CDR3 is 12 amino acids long. In nucleotides, the CDR3 is TGTGCCAGCAGCACCCACACCTACGAGCAGTACGTC. This translates into CASSTHTYEQYV.

This chain joins TRBV20-1 and TRBJ1-5, with TRBD1 matching 9 bases. V lost 6 bases and J lost 7; bases outside the gene matches: 10. In germline, CDR1 is DFQATT, CDR2 SNEGSKA (reference sequence). The CDR3 covers 14 residues. CDR3 sequence: CSAKQGAFGQPQHF. For the CDR3, the DNA is TGCAGTGCCAAACAGGGGGCGTTCGGACAGCCCCAGCATTTT.

Remarks on this clonotype: One junction end disagrees with the germline gene, perhaps due to a read error. The rearrangement joins TRBV28 to TRBJ2-3; TRBD2 matches at 10 bases. The CDR3 has 13 residues. Germline V lookup: CDR1 MDHEN, CDR2 SYDVKM. CDR3 DNA: TGCGCCAGCGGTAGCGGGGGGTACGATACGCAGTATTTT. Its protein is CASGSGGYDTQYF.

The J gene is TRBJ2-3, the V gene TRBV28; 11 positions match TRBD2. V lost 5 bases to trimming and J lost 5 bases; unmatched junction nucleotides: 6. The germline V gene encodes CDR1 MDHEN and CDR2 SYDVKM. This CDR3 has 15 residues. CDR3 DNA sequence: TGTGCCAGCAGTACTACTAGCGGGGGTGGAGATACGCAGTATTTT. Translating it yields CASSTTSGGGDTQYF.

This chain links TRBV12-3 or TRBV12-4 with TRBJ2-1; perhaps TRBD2 as D (6 bases). V was trimmed by 2 bases and J by 10 bases, leaving 9 bases between them. CDR3 length equals 12 residues. This CDR3 is CASSLPAGEQFF. CDR3 DNA sequence: TGTGCCAGCAGTTTACCCGCGGGGGAGCAGTTCTTC.

V gene TRBV21-1 combines with J gene TRBJ2-7; the table calls TRBD1, which could not be checked here. TRBV21-1 is annotated as a pseudogene. The CDR3 contains 13 residues. The CDR3 is CASYEGQGYEQYV. As DNA, the CDR3 is TGTGCCAGTTATGAGGGACAGGGCTACGAGCAGTACGTC.

The J gene is TRBJ2-5, the V gene TRBV5-1, with 8 bases fitting TRBD2. The trim removed 0 bases at V and 5 bases at J, leaving 6 bases unmatched. Germline V CDR1 and CDR2: SGHRS, YFSETQ. The CDR3 covers 15 residues. This CDR3 is CASSLGSGAGETQYF. The CDR3 region has the DNA TGCGCCAGCAGCTTGGGTAGCGGGGCAGGCGAGACCCAGTACTTC.

A few counts support this clonotype. The chain uses TRBV7-6 and TRBJ1-3, with unresolved D. This CDR3 is 15 amino acids long. Germline CDR1 reads SGHVS; CDR2 reads FNYEAQ. Deletions cut 5 bases from V and 0 bases from J, with 11 bases between. The CDR3 sequence is CASSRGFLSGNTIYF. The CDR3 nucleotides read TGTGCCAGCAGCCGCGGGTTCCTCTCTGGAAACACCATATATTTT.

A few counts support this clonotype. The genes are TRBV7-9 and TRBJ1-3; 9 bases are shared with TRBD1. From germline, CDR1 is SEHNR and CDR2 FQNEAQ (reference sequence). This CDR3 has 13 amino acids. The junction had 5 bases not matched to a gene; V was cut back by 3 bases and J by 11 bases. The CDR3 DNA is TGTGCCAGCAGCTTCCGGACAGGGGAGGCCATATATTTT. It specifies CASSFRTGEAIYF.

Ten or more counts support this clonotype. The rearrangement links TRBV12-3 or TRBV12-4 to TRBJ1-6, with 9 bases fitting TRBD1. The CDR3 covers 14 residues. V gave up 2 bases and J gave up 10 bases; unmatched junction bases: 3. CDR3 in amino acids: CASSLTGGNSPLHF. CDR3 coding DNA: TGTGCCAGCAGTTTAACAGGGGGCAACTCACCCCTCCACTTT.

The chain carries TRBV27 and TRBJ2-7, with TRBD1 matching 8 bases. Germline values: CDR1 MNHEY, CDR2 SMNVEV (reference sequence). The CDR3 totals 14 residues. The trim removed 4 bases at V and 4 bases at J, leaving 6 bases unmatched. Here the CDR3 reads CASSSGQGLYEQYF. CDR3 nucleotides: TGTGCCAGCAGTTCCGGACAGGGTTTGTACGAGCAGTACTTC.

This chain joins TRBV6-2 or TRBV6-3 and TRBJ1-5, with 12 bases fitting TRBD1. The CDR3 length is 13 residues. V was clipped by 6 bases and J by 6 bases; unmatched bases: 0. In germline, CDR1 is MNHEY, CDR2 SVGEGT. For the CDR3, the DNA is TGTGCCAGCAGGGGACAGGGGGCTCAGCCCCAGCATTTT. It is translated as CASRGQGAQPQHF.

The rearrangement joins TRBV6-5 to TRBJ2-5; D is perhaps TRBD2 (6 bases). CDR1 is MNHEY and CDR2 is SVGAGI in the germline V gene. The CDR3 runs 12 residues. V lost 6 bases and J 7 bases, leaving 12 bases between the germline ends. The CDR3 DNA follows: TGTGCCAGCAGCCGCCCGCGGGGGACCCAGTACTTC. Translating gives CASSRPRGTQYF.

This clonotype was recorded a few times. V is TRBV6-6 and J is TRBJ1-1, with 7 bases that match TRBD1. Unmatched junction bases numbered 9, after V lost 7 bases and J lost 4 bases. Germline CDR1 and CDR2: MNHNY and SVGAGI (reference sequence). This CDR3 comprises 14 residues. The CDR3 DNA sequence: TGTGCCAGCATCGGGTACAGGGGACCCACTGAAGCTTTCTTT. This sequence encodes CASIGYRGPTEAFF.

This clonotype has ten or more counts. The chain is built from TRBV6-1 and TRBJ1-3; D unclear. This CDR3 has 13 residues. V was trimmed by 3 bases and J by 0 bases, leaving 3 bases between them. The germline V gene has CDR1 MNHNS and CDR2 SASEGT. CDR3 residues: CASSEDSGNTIYF. In DNA, the CDR3 is TGTGCCAGCAGTGAGGACTCTGGAAACACCATATATTTT.

The chain has TRBV9 and TRBJ1-6; 11 bases line up with TRBD1. With V trimmed by 4 bases and J by 10 bases, 7 bases remained unmatched. Germline V lookup: CDR1 SGDLS, CDR2 YYNGEE. The CDR3 runs 15 residues. DNA for the CDR3: TGTGCCAGCAGCCCAGCCGGGACAGGGGGATCACCCCTCCACTTT. It specifies CASSPAGTGGSPLHF.

The chain employs TRBV10-3 and TRBJ2-7, with TRBD1 as a possible D gene (6 bases). The CDR3 is made up of 11 amino acids. V was trimmed by 10 bases and J by 4 bases, leaving 11 bases between them. Germline V gene sequence: CDR1 ENHRY, CDR2 SYGVKD. The CDR3 sequence is CATEQGYEQYF. CDR3 coding DNA: TGTGCCACCGAACAGGGTTACGAGCAGTACTTC.

This sequence joins TRBV4-3 and TRBJ2-2; a weak D match, TRBD1 (5 bases). The CDR3 spans 14 residues. Trimming stripped 1 base from V and 5 bases from J, with 8 bases between. In germline, CDR1 is LGHNA, CDR2 YSLEER. This CDR3 is CASSQGQGTGELFF. In nucleotides, the CDR3 is TGCGCCAGCAGCCAAGGGCAGGGTACCGGGGAGCTGTTTTTT.

J is TRBJ2-5 and V is TRBV5-6; D is possibly TRBD2 (5 bases). V shed 2 bases and J shed 5 bases, with 7 bases lying between them. The CDR3 has 12 amino acids. CDR1 and CDR2 (germline): SGHDT, YYEEEE. As DNA, the CDR3 is TGTGCCAGCAGCTTCGGGGTTGAGACCCAGTACTTC. Its translation is CASSFGVETQYF.

This clonotype was seen more than once but under ten times. The chain links TRBV7-2 to TRBJ1-5; 7 nucleotides match TRBD1. CDR1 and CDR2 (germline): SGHTA, FQGNSA. V shed 1 base, J shed 7 bases, and the junction held 7 bases outside the gene matches. CDR3 length: 15 amino acids. CDR3 in amino acids: CASSLGTGLSQPQHF. CDR3 in DNA: TGTGCCAGCAGCTTAGGGACAGGACTCTCGCAGCCCCAGCATTTT.

The V and J genes are TRBV4-3 and TRBJ1-5; TRBD1 might be the D (6 bases). Trimming removed 0 bases at V and 7 bases at J, with 13 bases between. From germline, CDR1 is LGHNA and CDR2 YSLEER. The CDR3 is 15 amino acids. The CDR3 loop is CASSQETGIRQPQHF. The CDR3 nucleotides read TGCGCCAGCAGCCAAGAAACAGGGATCCGACAGCCCCAGCATTTT.

This clonotype was counted a few times. The chain combines TRBV5-1 with TRBJ2-1, with D possibly TRBD2 on 6 matching bases. This CDR3 is 14 amino acids long. CDR1 SGHRS and CDR2 YFSETQ come from the germline V gene. V dropped 0 bases and J dropped 7 bases, with 11 bases sitting between them. The CDR3 loop is CASSLAGTQNEQFF. CDR3 DNA sequence: TGCGCCAGCAGCTTGGCCGGGACTCAGAATGAGCAGTTCTTC.